These 10 T cell receptor beta chains share one sample of origin, sequenced in a study of blood T cells in healthy people across ages. A second PCR, run for about 6 to 12 cycles, used a sample-barcoded 5' primer plus a J-beta primer mix. MiXCR was run by TCRdb on the 5' RACE reads, yielding one entry per CDR3 protein. This repertoire shows about 1,500,000 distinct CDR3 sequences, 40% to 50% found once; its top ten account for 7.9%. Material: blood. Source of these receptors: a woman aged 18-35 years in good health.

The chain combines TRBV28 with TRBJ2-5; D is tentatively TRBD1 or TRBD2 (5 bases each). The CDR3 has 8 residues. Germline V gene sequence: CDR1 MDHEN, CDR2 SYDVKM. In DNA, the CDR3 is TGTGCTACTAGTGGGGGGTACTTC. Its protein is CATSGGYF.

About this clonotype: At one of its ends the junction is not consistent with the germline gene, which may arise from a read error. The chain combines TRBV7-2 with TRBJ2-6; D is unresolved. CDR3 length equals 15 residues. The germline V gene has CDR1 SGHTA and CDR2 FQGNSA. The chain's CDR3 is CVSSSYSSGANVLTF. Written as DNA, the CDR3 is TGTGTCAGCAGCTCTTACAGTTCTGGGGCCAACGTCCTGACTTTC.

The chain couples TRBV5-1 to TRBJ1-1, with D maybe TRBD1 (6 bases). The CDR3 has 14 amino acids. V lost 4 bases and J lost 4, with 14 bases in between. Germline loops: CDR1 SGHRS, CDR2 YFSETQ. The CDR3, as DNA: TGCGCCAGCAGCGATCGAACAGGGCCCACTGAAGCTTTCTTT. This encodes CASSDRTGPTEAFF.

This clonotype was recorded a few times. The gene calls are TRBV20-1 and TRBJ2-1; D is unclear. Trimming stripped 6 bases from V and 3 bases from J, with 18 bases between. Looked up from germline, CDR1 is DFQATT and CDR2 is SNEGSKA (reference sequence). The CDR3 is 15 residues long. In DNA form, the CDR3 reads TGCAGTGCAGAAGTCCCTCGAACCGACTACAATGAGCAGTTCTTC. It specifies CSAEVPRTDYNEQFF.

The rearrangement uses TRBV10-3 and TRBJ2-7, with a possible D match to TRBD1 (7 bases). From germline, CDR1 is ENHRY and CDR2 SYGVKD. This CDR3 contains 13 residues. Trimming removed 6 bases from V and 5 bases from J, with 14 bases in between. CDR3 sequence: CAIRPRGVDEQYF. The CDR3 bases are TGTGCCATCAGACCCAGGGGGGTCGACGAGCAGTACTTC.

This chain connects TRBV6-1 to TRBJ2-1, with TRBD2 identical over 7 bases. The V gene end was trimmed by 7 bases and the J gene end by 3 bases; junction bases not matched to a gene: 9. The CDR3 length is 15 residues. Per the germline V gene, CDR1 is MNHNS and CDR2 is SASEGT. CDR3 in DNA: TGTGCCAGCACCCACGCGACTAGCAGCTACAATGAGCAGTTCTTC. Encoded protein: CASTHATSSYNEQFF.

This clonotype occurred a few times. The rearrangement links TRBV29-1 to TRBJ2-1, with 7 bases matching TRBD2. The assigned J gene may be wrong: the sequence end matches TRBJ2-7 better. Germline assignment: CDR1 SQVTM and CDR2 ANQGSEA. The CDR3 consists of 16 residues. CDR3 sequence (DNA): TGCAGCGTTGCTCCCTTGAGGGAGGGCCTCTACAATGAGCAGTACTTC. Amino acid sequence: CSVAPLREGLYNEQYF.

The table lists this clonotype with a few counts. The genes are TRBV6-5 and TRBJ2-3, with D possibly called TRBD1 or TRBD2 (7 bases each). Per the germline V gene, CDR1 is MNHEY and CDR2 is SVGAGI. The CDR3 is made up of 21 amino acids. V lost 0 bases, J lost 1 base, and 26 bases lay in between. CDR3: CASSYSAGGRGGPSGTDTQYF. As DNA, the CDR3 is TGTGCCAGCAGTTACTCGGCTGGCGGGAGAGGGGGCCCTAGCGGCACAGATACGCAGTATTTT.

This rearrangement joins TRBV4-1 to TRBJ2-7, with D possibly matching TRBD1 (5 bases). The length of the CDR3 is 15 residues. Trimming removed 0 bases at V and 2 bases at J, with 11 bases between. CDR1 is MGHRA, CDR2 YSYEKL, per germline. The CDR3 sequence is CASSQEHTGTYEQYF. CDR3 DNA: TGCGCCAGCAGCCAAGAACATACAGGTACCTACGAGCAGTACTTC.

This clonotype was seen more than once but under ten times. The rearrangement joins TRBV4-3 to TRBJ2-3; D may correspond to TRBD1 or TRBD2 (5 bases each). The germline gives CDR1 LGHNA, CDR2 YSLEER. The CDR3 consists of 17 residues. Trimming cost V 2 bases and J 7 bases, with 22 bases left between them. The CDR3: CASSQRAGTLSHNTQYF. The CDR3 DNA reads TGCGCCAGCAGCCAACGGGCCGGGACCCTGTCCCATAATACGCAGTATTTT.